A single TCR beta chain is shown here with its context. These data belong to a study of blood T cell repertoires in COVID-19. In the study overall: T cells, B-cell-depleted T cells, or PBMCs supplied cDNA or gDNA.

CDR1 GTSNPN and CDR2 SVGIG come from the germline V gene (reference sequence). The ends lost 5 bases at V and 7 bases at J; junction bases unmatched: 9. This CDR3 region has 13 residues. Source study methods: It was from reference gene primer amplification that nucleated cell counts were estimated. Sequencing used immunoSEQ multiplex PCR; TCRdb keeps in-frame clones, though not all of them. V, J and clone size are those of that table, while D and trimming were read from the DNA. The sample consists of a few hundred thousand clones, 86% of them appearing once. The chain uses TRBV30 and TRBJ1-2, with 8 nucleotides matching TRBD1. This sequence originates from a man between 40 and 49 years old who had recovered from COVID-19. The specimen sequenced was peripheral blood. The CDR3 loop reads CAWGRQGALGYTF. The DNA for the CDR3 is TGTGCCTGGGGGCGCCAGGGGGCGCTTGGCTACACCTTC. The whole variable domain, filled in from reference TRBV30 and TRBJ1-2, reads SQTIHQWPATLVQPVGSPLSLECTVEGTSNPNLYWYRQAAGRGLQLLFYSVGIGQISSEVPQNLSASRPQDRQFILSSKKLLLSDSGFYLCAWGRQGALGYTFGSGTRLTVV.